The text below deals with one T cell receptor (beta chain). Generated by immunoSEQ multiplex PCR, the TCRdb table keeps only in-frame clones and is missing some. The table has around 45,000 clones, about 87% seen once. CDR3 length equals 10 residues. The V end was cut by 10 bases, the J end by 10 bases, with 11 bases between. From germline, CDR1 is MRHNA and CDR2 SNTAGT. This sample was taken from a study of PD-L1 blockade in urothelial cancer. The receptor was derived from an elderly man with urothelial cancer. This material consisted of PBMCs, taken around atezolizumab (anti-PD-L1) treatment. This chain connects TRBV6-4 to TRBJ1-5; D remains unclear. The CDR3 nucleotides are TGTGCCATCCTCTCAGGCCCCCAGCATTTT. Residues: CAILSGPQHF.